These T cell receptor beta chains were read from a single sample in a study of Ad26.COV2.S vaccination and SARS-CoV-2 variants. The assay was immunoSEQ multiplex PCR, and TCRdb's table has in-frame clones only and misses some. The sample holds 300,000 to 450,000 clones, about 90% seen once. Material: peripheral blood, obtained after recovery from COVID-19. The source is a human donor who had recovered from COVID-19. Each CDR3 is given with its conserved first and last residue. The order of the fields is J gene, D gene, clone size, V gene, CDR3 DNA, CDR3 protein. D genes are given only for firm matches. The size entry is marked missing in some rows and otherwise reads once, few, many or a size class.

>TRBJ1-2|TRBD1|NA|TRBV2
TGTGCCAGCAGGGGGACAGGGGGCGACTATGGCTACACCTTC
CASRGTGGDYGYTF
>TRBJ2-6|NA|NA|TRBV9
TGTGCCAGCAGCGTAGGTCTCGGGGCCAACGTCCTGACTTTC
CASSVGLGANVLTF
>TRBJ1-1|NA|once|TRBV10-3
TGTGCCATCAGCCGAAACGAGAACACTGAAGCTTTCTTT
CAISRNENTEAFF
>TRBJ1-5|NA|once|TRBV12-5
TGTGCTAGTGGTTTTAGAGTTAGCAATCAGCCCCAGCATTTT
CASGFRVSNQPQHF
>TRBJ2-6|TRBD2|NA|TRBV2
TGTGCCCAGCGCGGGGGGGGCACTGGGGCCAACGTCCTGACTTTC
CAQRGGGTGANVLTF
>TRBJ2-1|NA|NA|TRBV4-1
TGCGCCAGCAGCCAAGCCCCTCCGGCGAGCGGAAGATACAATGAGCAGTTCTTC
CASSQAPPASGRYNEQFF
>TRBJ2-2|TRBD2|NA|TRBV19
TGTGCCAGTAGTACTCGGGTCGGGGGGGCGAACACCGGGGAGCTGTTTTTT
CASSTRVGGANTGELFF
>TRBJ1-2|NA|NA|TRBV12-3/TRBV12-4
TGTGCCAGCAGTTTTAGGGAACACTACACCTTC
CASSFREHYTF
>TRBJ2-7|NA|NA|TRBV5-5
TGTGCCAGCAGCTTTAGGCTAGCGCTGCCCTACGAGCAGTACTTC
CASSFRLALPYEQYF
>TRBJ1-1|TRBD1|NA|TRBV5-1
TGCGCCAGCAGCTTTAGGACAGGGGATGGTGAAGCTTTCTTT
CASSFRTGDGEAFF